This record concerns one TCR beta chain sequence. The Seattle patients joined while their infection was active and were tracked longitudinally afterward. The data derive from a study of blood T cell repertoires in COVID-19. The germline V gene encodes CDR1 ENHRY and CDR2 SYGVKD. The CDR3 sequence is 13 residues long. V lost 3 bases, J lost 7 bases, and 10 bases lay in between. Here immunoSEQ multiplex PCR was the method, and the copy in TCRdb shows in-frame clones only, minus some. This sample has about 200,000 clones, with around 86% found just once. The rearrangement joins TRBV10-3 to TRBJ1-5; D not resolved. Sequenced: peripheral blood. The sequence was obtained from a woman aged 45-59 years with COVID-19, enrolled during active disease. The CDR3 loop reads CAISDSTQQPQHF. As DNA, the CDR3 is TGTGCCATCAGTGATTCGACTCAGCAGCCCCAGCATTTT.